One and the same sample provided the 31 T cell receptor beta chains below, sequenced in a study of shared clonotypes between healthy human individuals. Some clones are missing from TCRdb's copy, which holds only in-frame ones; the method was immunoSEQ multiplex PCR. This table holds more than 2,000,000 clones, about 92% found once. Sequenced input: naive CD4+ T cells from PBMCs. The subset is: CD45RA+ positively selected. All receptors derive from a man aged 18 to 30 in good health. Some clones in this sample may be carry-over from other donors' samples.

The rearrangement uses TRBV5-1 and TRBJ2-7; 9 nucleotides match TRBD2. The J segment lost 0 bases and the V segment lost 1 base, leaving 17 bases of the junction unmatched. The CDR3 sequence is 20 residues long. The germline gives CDR1 SGHRS, CDR2 YFSETQ. This CDR3 is CASSLSVGGAGGPSSYEQYF. The CDR3 bases are TGCGCCAGCAGCTTGTCGGTTGGAGGAGCGGGAGGCCCTAGCTCCTACGAGCAGTACTTC.

The V call is TRBV5-1, the J call TRBJ2-1; 11 positions match TRBD1. The CDR3 runs to 16 residues. The V gene's germline CDR1 is SGHRS and CDR2 YFSETQ. Losses at the gene ends were 4 bases for V and 7 bases for J; bases not matched to a gene: 10. The CDR3 loop reads CASSPGGGQGDNEQFF. CDR3 bases: TGCGCCAGCAGCCCTGGCGGGGGACAGGGGGATAATGAGCAGTTCTTC.

The chain combines TRBV19 with TRBJ1-5; TRBD1 aligns across 7 bases. The CDR3 runs 15 residues. CDR1 and CDR2 from the germline V gene are LNHDA and SQIVND (reference sequence). V was pared by 6 bases and J by 4 bases, with 9 bases of the junction left unmatched. CDR3 protein: CASRPGTAVNQPQHF. The CDR3, as DNA: TGTGCCAGTAGGCCCGGGACAGCCGTGAATCAGCCCCAGCATTTT.

The rearrangement links TRBV6-5 to TRBJ2-3; D remains unclear. The V and J ends lost 4 bases and 1 base respectively, with 9 bases between them. Germline V CDR1 and CDR2: MNHEY, SVGAGI. This CDR3 is built from 14 residues. This CDR3 is CASSSRARTDTQYF. DNA for the CDR3: TGTGCCAGCAGTTCCCGCGCCCGCACAGATACGCAGTATTTT.

The V gene is TRBV18, the J gene TRBJ2-1; 13 bases line up with TRBD2. Trimming removed 6 bases from V and 8 bases from J; junction bases left unmatched: 7. The CDR3 consists of 15 residues. Germline V CDR1 and CDR2: KGHSH, LQKENI. The CDR3 coding sequence is TGTGCCAGCTCGCGACTAGCGGGAGGTGTCTATGAGCAGTTCTTC. Translation: CASSRLAGGVYEQFF.

In its sample, this clone was seen a few times. The chain is built from TRBV14 and TRBJ1-1; D is unresolved. This CDR3 contains 13 residues. Germline CDR1 reads SGHDN; CDR2 reads FVKESK. Trimming took 0 bases from V and 7 from J, leaving 9 bases between them. The CDR3 loop is CASSQDRVSEAFF. The CDR3, as DNA: TGTGCCAGCAGCCAAGATAGGGTAAGTGAAGCTTTCTTT. Full variable domain (outside the CDR3, taken from reference TRBV14 and TRBJ1-1): EAGVTQFPSHSVIEKGQTVTLRCDPISGHDNLYWYRRVMGKEIKFLLHFVKESKQDESGMPNNRFLAERTGGTYSTLKVQPAELEDSGVYFCASSQDRVSEAFFGQGTRLTVV.

This chain connects TRBV5-1 to TRBJ2-4; tentative D call: TRBD2 (5 bases). V was trimmed by 0 bases and J by 0 bases, leaving 10 bases between them. The germline V gene has CDR1 SGHRS and CDR2 YFSETQ. This CDR3 has 16 amino acids. In DNA form, the CDR3 reads TGCGCCAGCAGCTTGGTTGGCGGACTAGCCAAAAACATTCAGTACTTC. It codes for CASSLVGGLAKNIQYF.

The rearrangement joins TRBV9 to TRBJ2-2, with D perhaps matching TRBD2 (7 bases). The CDR3 spans 18 residues. Trimming pared 4 bases from V and 3 bases from J, leaving 22 bases between. The germline V gene encodes CDR1 SGDLS and CDR2 YYNGEE. The CDR3 reads CASSYLGGAGEYTGELFF. CDR3 nucleotides: TGTGCCAGCAGCTACCTAGGGGGTGCGGGAGAGTACACCGGGGAGCTGTTTTTT.

In this sample, this clone turned up once. The rearrangement joins TRBV29-1 to TRBJ2-1; TRBD2 matches at 8 bases. Germline V lookup: CDR1 SQVTM, CDR2 ANQGSEA. There are 14 residues in the CDR3. J lost 5 bases, V lost 3 bases, and 6 bases had no gene match. The CDR3, as DNA: TGCAGCGTTGAGACCCGAGCGGGGGACAATGAGCAGTTCTTC. Residues: CSVETRAGDNEQFF.

This clone was detected once. Within the sample, other DNA sequences also encode this same CDR3. This chain joins TRBV27 and TRBJ1-5; no clear D. The CDR3 is 14 residues long. Germline V gives CDR1 MNHEY, CDR2 SMNVEV (reference sequence). V shed 1 base and J shed 5 bases, with 9 bases lying between them. The CDR3 here is CASSLLGLDQPQHF. In DNA form, the CDR3 reads TGTGCCAGCAGTTTATTGGGGTTGGATCAGCCCCAGCATTTT.

This chain uses TRBV4-1 with TRBJ1-2, with 9 bases identical to TRBD1. V gave up 3 bases and J gave up 4 bases; unmatched junction bases: 6. Germline V gives CDR1 MGHRA, CDR2 YSYEKL. The CDR3 is made up of 15 amino acids. CDR3 coding DNA: TGCGCCAGCAGCCATTTACCGGGACAGGGCTATGGCTACACCTTC. Its protein is CASSHLPGQGYGYTF.

The chain recombines TRBV6-5 with TRBJ2-7; D gene uncertain. Germline lookup yields CDR1 MNHEY and CDR2 SVGAGI. The V and J ends lost 0 bases and 6 bases respectively, with 12 bases between them. This CDR3 contains 14 residues. In DNA form, the CDR3 reads TGTGCCAGCAGTTACTCCGGCTCGAAGGGCGAGCAGTACTTC. Amino acids: CASSYSGSKGEQYF.

V is TRBV30 and J is TRBJ2-3, with D unclear. The V end was cut by 6 bases, the J end by 0 bases, with 4 bases between. The CDR3 length is 11 residues. CDR1 is GTSNPN and CDR2 is SVGIG in the germline V gene (reference sequence). CDR3 nucleotides: TGTGCCTGTTCAAGCACAGATACGCAGTATTTT. Translated, it gives CACSSTDTQYF.

Points on this clone: Other DNA sequences of this sample code for an identical CDR3. The chain is built from TRBV6-1 and TRBJ1-4, with TRBD1 identical over 10 bases. The CDR3 is 15 residues long. Trimming cost V 1 base and J 6 bases; bases outside gene matches: 2. In germline, CDR1 is MNHNS, CDR2 SASEGT. CDR3 region: CASSEGGQGYEKLFF. The DNA of the CDR3 is TGTGCCAGCAGTGAAGGGGGACAGGGGTATGAAAAACTGTTTTTT.

The chain couples TRBV7-6 to TRBJ2-3, with D maybe TRBD2 (6 bases). Trimming shortened V by 4 bases and J by 4 bases, and 9 bases separated the two germline ends. The CDR3 has 13 amino acids. The germline CDR1 and CDR2 sequences are SGHVS and FNYEAQ. DNA for the CDR3: TGTGCCAGCAGCTCCGTAGCGGCAGATACGCAGTATTTT. Translation: CASSSVAADTQYF.

The V gene is TRBV7-3, the J gene TRBJ1-2; 7 bases agree with TRBD1. J was trimmed by 0 bases and V by 5 bases; bases with no gene match: 15. CDR3 length equals 18 residues. CDR1 and CDR2 (germline): SGHTA, FQGTGA. The CDR3 DNA sequence: TGTGCCAGCAGCACTAATATTCGGGACAGCCTTACTAACTATGGCTACACCTTC. It translates to CASSTNIRDSLTNYGYTF.

In regard to this clone: Other DNA sequences in this sample translate to the same CDR3. The chain couples TRBV30 to TRBJ1-6; D unclear. V was trimmed by 0 bases and J by 7 bases, leaving 7 bases between them. The CDR3 has 13 amino acids. Germline CDR1 reads GTSNPN; CDR2 reads SVGIG (reference sequence). This chain's CDR3 is CAWSVWVNSPLHF. In DNA, the CDR3 is TGTGCCTGGAGTGTGTGGGTCAATTCACCCCTCCACTTT.

This clone appeared a single time. CDR3 sequence reads: CASRNSGTGELFF. CDR3 nucleotide sequence: TGTGCCAGTAGAAATAGCGGCACCGGGGAGCTGTTTTTT. The rearrangement links TRBV19 to TRBJ2-2; D possibly corresponds to TRBD2 (6 bases). The CDR3 is 13 residues long. The V gene's germline CDR1 is LNHDA and CDR2 SQIVND (reference sequence). The V and J ends lost 6 bases and 4 bases respectively, with 9 bases between them.

The chain couples TRBV5-1 to TRBJ2-1; no clear D. This CDR3 spans 15 amino acids. CDR1 SGHRS and CDR2 YFSETQ come from the germline V gene. V shed 4 bases and J shed 7 bases, with 18 bases lying between them. For the CDR3, the DNA is TGCGCCAGCAGCGCCGGTCCCGAAAACGTTAATGAGCAGTTCTTC. It yields the protein CASSAGPENVNEQFF.

This chain connects TRBV27 to TRBJ2-7; D tentatively reads TRBD1 or TRBD2 (5 bases each). Germline V CDR1 and CDR2: MNHEY, SMNVEV (reference sequence). This CDR3 spans 14 amino acids. V lost 6 bases and J lost 2, with 14 bases in between. CDR3 nucleotide sequence: TGTGCCAGCAGGGAGGACAAAAAACCCTACGAGCAGTACTTC. It codes for CASREDKKPYEQYF.

V usage is TRBV6-6 and J usage is TRBJ2-7; 8 nucleotides align to TRBD1. With 6 bases clipped from V and 5 bases from J, the junction kept 6 bases outside the gene matches. The germline V gene encodes CDR1 MNHNY and CDR2 SVGAGI (reference sequence). The CDR3 covers 13 residues. CDR3 sequence: CASSRQGRDEQYF. The CDR3, as DNA: TGTGCCAGCAGCCGACAGGGGCGGGACGAGCAGTACTTC.

The V call is TRBV20-1, the J call TRBJ1-2, with a weak D call TRBD1 (5 bases). Germline V lookup: CDR1 DFQATT, CDR2 SNEGSKA (reference sequence). The CDR3 covers 11 residues. Here the CDR3 DNA reads TGCAGGGTCGACAGTGGGGATGGCTACACCTTC. It specifies CRVDSGDGYTF.

The genes are TRBV5-1 and TRBJ1-1, with D perhaps TRBD1 (5 bases). The CDR3 has 15 amino acids. Germline assignment: CDR1 SGHRS and CDR2 YFSETQ. V lost 4 bases to trimming and J lost 0 bases, with 13 bases between them. In nucleotides, the CDR3 is TGCGCCAGCAGCCCCGGGACGGCAGTGAACACTGAAGCTTTCTTT. Its protein is CASSPGTAVNTEAFF.

In this sample, this clone turned up once. The V gene is TRBV28, the J gene TRBJ2-3; 13 bases are a match to TRBD2. V gave up 4 bases and J gave up 8 bases; unmatched junction bases: 9. Germline assignment: CDR1 MDHEN and CDR2 SYDVKM. The length of the CDR3 is 16 residues. CDR3 in amino acids: CASSSRTSGSGGTQYF. DNA for the CDR3: TGTGCCAGCAGTTCTCGGACTAGCGGGAGCGGTGGTACGCAGTATTTT.

This rearrangement joins TRBV19 to TRBJ2-7; possibly TRBD1 for D (7 bases). Germline CDR1 and CDR2: LNHDA and SQIVND (reference sequence). The length of the CDR3 is 15 residues. The V and J ends lost 2 bases and 3 bases respectively, with 14 bases between them. CDR3 nucleotide sequence: TGTGCCAGTAGTATAAGGGGGGCAGGGGGCTACGAGCAGTACTTC. The encoded protein is CASSIRGAGGYEQYF.

This sequence joins TRBV7-2 and TRBJ2-7, with TRBD2 as a possible D gene (6 bases). V was pared by 1 base and J by 4 bases, with 17 bases between. The CDR3 totals 16 residues. Germline CDR1 and CDR2: SGHTA and FQGNSA. The CDR3 spells CASSLGGVISVYEQYF. DNA for the CDR3: TGTGCCAGCAGCTTAGGGGGGGTTATTAGCGTGTACGAGCAGTACTTC.

This chain connects TRBV5-6 to TRBJ1-3; a possible D gene is TRBD1 (5 bases). Trimming shortened V by 4 bases and J by 2 bases, and 19 bases separated the two germline ends. CDR1 and CDR2 (germline): SGHDT, YYEEEE. This CDR3 region has 17 residues. The CDR3 DNA follows: TGTGCCAGCAGCACCGGGGATGGGGGGTTAGCTGGAAACACCATATATTTT. It is translated as CASSTGDGGLAGNTIYF.

The CDR3 is CASSRGEQYF. CDR3 DNA sequence: TGTGCCAGCAGCAGAGGCGAGCAGTACTTC. The genes are TRBV25-1 and TRBJ2-7, with no clear D. The ends were cut back, 6 bases at V and 6 bases at J, with 6 bases in the middle. The CDR3 spans 10 residues. Germline values: CDR1 MGHDK, CDR2 SYGVNS.

The genes are TRBV9 and TRBJ2-2, with unresolved D. Looked up from germline, CDR1 is SGDLS and CDR2 is YYNGEE. Trimming shortened V by 0 bases and J by 6 bases, and 9 bases separated the two germline ends. The CDR3 runs to 14 residues. The CDR3 loop is CASSVASASGELFF. DNA for the CDR3: TGTGCCAGCAGCGTAGCTTCGGCGTCCGGGGAGCTGTTTTTT.

This clone was detected once. The CDR3 nucleotides read TGTGCCAGCAGCAGGTCGGATGTAGAGACCCAGTACTTC. It specifies CASSRSDVETQYF. This chain links TRBV7-2 with TRBJ2-5; D is ambiguous. The length of the CDR3 is 13 residues. Trimming took 5 bases from V and 4 from J, leaving 11 bases between them. CDR1 SGHTA and CDR2 FQGNSA come from the germline V gene.

The J gene is TRBJ2-7, the V gene TRBV4-1; TRBD2 agrees at 9 bases. V gave up 4 bases and J gave up 2 bases; unmatched junction bases: 24. The CDR3 spans 21 residues. Germline values: CDR1 MGHRA, CDR2 YSYEKL. CDR3 region: CASSPGRGASGKKGRTYEQYF. The CDR3 DNA reads as TGCGCCAGCAGCCCTGGAAGGGGGGCTAGCGGGAAAAAGGGACGAACCTACGAGCAGTACTTC.